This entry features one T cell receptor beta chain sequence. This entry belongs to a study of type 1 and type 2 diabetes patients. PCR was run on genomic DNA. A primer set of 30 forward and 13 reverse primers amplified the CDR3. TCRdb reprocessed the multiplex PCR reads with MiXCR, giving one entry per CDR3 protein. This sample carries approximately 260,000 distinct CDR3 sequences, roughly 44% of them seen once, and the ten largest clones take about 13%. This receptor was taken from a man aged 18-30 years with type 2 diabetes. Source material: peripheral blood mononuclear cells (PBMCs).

CDR3 sequence reads: CASSPQGGEKLFF. CDR3 nucleotides: TGTGCCAGTAGCCCTCAAGGAGGAGAAAAACTGTTTTTT. The chain combines TRBV11-2 with TRBJ1-4; D not resolved. This CDR3 region has 13 residues. V gave up 9 bases and J gave up 8 bases, with 16 bases separating them. Germline V CDR1 and CDR2: SGHAT, FQNNGV.